The clone carrying this TCR beta chain came up a few times. Its target is not known. The data originate from a study of T cells in localized non-small cell lung cancer. Produced via immunoSEQ multiplex PCR; TCRdb's table is partial and in-frame only. The repertoire consists of tens of thousands of clones, with around 80% occurring once and the leading ten covering about 17%. V was cut by 0 bases and J by 7 bases, with 13 bases left in between. CDR3 size: 15 residues. Germline lookup yields CDR1 LGHNA and CDR2 YSLEER. The study's findings and limits: Heterogeneity within the tumor remains possible, as just one region underwent sequencing. A denser population of T cells in blood accompanied longer overall survival. Uninvolved adjacent lung showed peak T cell clonality, exceeding tumor. Adjacent lung held a median 57 of the top 100 tumor clones.

This chain connects TRBV4-3 to TRBJ1-5, with no clear D. The TCR originated in a man between 40 and 70 years old with stage III lung adenocarcinoma. The input for sequencing was peripheral blood mononuclear cells, taken before any cancer treatment. The CDR3 spells CASSQEGKDRQPQHF. Here the CDR3 DNA reads TGCGCCAGCAGCCAAGAAGGAAAGGATCGGCAGCCCCAGCATTTT.